This T cell receptor beta chain originates from a study of long-term antiretroviral therapy in people with HIV. Study results and caveats: Clones expanded before ART dominated the repertoire at all time points. Post-ART diversity increased but stayed below transplant donor controls.

The V gene lost 6 bases and the J gene lost 0 bases, with 11 bases spanning the gap. CDR1 and CDR2 from the germline V gene are SGHTA and FQGNSA. This CDR3 is built from 14 residues. Version v3.0 of the immunoSEQ assay ran at survey level. Using immunoSEQ multiplex PCR, the repertoire was profiled, and TCRdb retains in-frame clones only, with some absent. This repertoire shows about 21,000 clones, 70% to 85% found once; its top ten account for 3.5% to 6%. Donors needed at least one pre-ART PBMC sample plus at least two post-ART samples. Turning to this clone: The antigen is unknown.

The rearrangement joins TRBV7-2 to TRBJ1-2; D is ambiguous. This sequence was found in a man aged 18 to 30 with HIV. This specimen was unsorted PBMCs, taken 0.5 years after starting antiretroviral therapy. The CDR3 DNA follows: TGTGCCAGCAGACTTGGTGTGGCTAACTATGGCTACACCTTC. Its protein product is CASRLGVANYGYTF.